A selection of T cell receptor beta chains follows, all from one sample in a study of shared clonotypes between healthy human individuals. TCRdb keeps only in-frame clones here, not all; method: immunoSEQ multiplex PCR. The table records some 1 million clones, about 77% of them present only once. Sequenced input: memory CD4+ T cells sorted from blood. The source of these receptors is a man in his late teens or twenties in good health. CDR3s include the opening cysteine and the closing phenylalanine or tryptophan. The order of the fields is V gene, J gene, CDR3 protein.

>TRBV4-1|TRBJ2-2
CASSQDTGSYTGELFF
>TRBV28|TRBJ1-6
CASSLTGFPYNSPLHF
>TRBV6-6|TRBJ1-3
CAIRGGASGNTIYF
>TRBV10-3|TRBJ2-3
CAISDLGTDTQYF
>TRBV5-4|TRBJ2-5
CASSSGTGETQYF
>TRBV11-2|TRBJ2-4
CASSLVTVLAKNIQYF
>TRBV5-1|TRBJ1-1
CASRRANTEAFF
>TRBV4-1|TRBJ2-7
CASSQAGGTPYEQYF
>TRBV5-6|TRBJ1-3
CASSYRDRGHSGNTIYF
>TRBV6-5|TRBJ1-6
CASMGRDNSPLHF
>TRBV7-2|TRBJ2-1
CASSLALAGASSYNEQFF
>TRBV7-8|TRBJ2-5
CASSLEVGTQYF
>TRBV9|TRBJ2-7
CASSVAGTGDEQCF
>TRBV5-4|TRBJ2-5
CASSPPPKAGGPMAQETQYF
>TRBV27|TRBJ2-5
CASSANGGGAGRAGVGMQETQYF
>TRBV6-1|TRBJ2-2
CASSVNWHTGELFF
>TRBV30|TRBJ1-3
CAWTPGGTSSGNTIYF
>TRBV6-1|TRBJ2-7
CASRRDRYYEQYF
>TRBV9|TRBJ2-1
CASSVSRGSYNEQFF
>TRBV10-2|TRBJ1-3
CASSGGELGGNTIYF
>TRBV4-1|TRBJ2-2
CASSQEVQRRTGELFF
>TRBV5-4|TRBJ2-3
CASSLQTFTDTQYF
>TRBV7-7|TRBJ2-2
CASSQGYGELFF
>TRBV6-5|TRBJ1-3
CASKTGGFGNTIYF
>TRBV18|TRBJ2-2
CASSPPTAGELFF
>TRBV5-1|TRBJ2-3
CASSLDQASDTQYF
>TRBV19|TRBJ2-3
CASSETSGGLWNTQYF
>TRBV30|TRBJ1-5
CAYDRPNQPQHF
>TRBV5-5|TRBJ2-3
CASSLGQGFSTDTQYF
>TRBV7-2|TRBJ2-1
CASSRLAGERNEQFF
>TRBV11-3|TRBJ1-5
CASSLFFRQYSNQPQHF
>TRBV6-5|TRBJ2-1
CASSHTRVGTNEQFF
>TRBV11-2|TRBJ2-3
CASSLDRGTDTQYF
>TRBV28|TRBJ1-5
CASRHTGPKQPQHF
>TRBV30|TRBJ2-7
CAWNGIGAGENEQYF
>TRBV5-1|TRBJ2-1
CASSLGRLSYNEQFF
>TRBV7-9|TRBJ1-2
CASSNPGQGLGYGYTF
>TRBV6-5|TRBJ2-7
CASSYLRGGYEQYF
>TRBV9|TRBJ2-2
CASSVDGAGGLGELFF
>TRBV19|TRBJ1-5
CASSIGGSNQPQHF
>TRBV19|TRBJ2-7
CASSTLSSYEQYF
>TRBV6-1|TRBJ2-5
CASSTTGRNQETQYF
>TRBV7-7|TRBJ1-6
CASSLAPEAPLHF
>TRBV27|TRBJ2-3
CASSLRLAGGRTDTQYF
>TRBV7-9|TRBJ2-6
CASSLALATGANVLTF
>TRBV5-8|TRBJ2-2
CASSLAGNTGELFF
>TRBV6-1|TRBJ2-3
CASSEAGTSGSRDTQYF
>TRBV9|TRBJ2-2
CASSAASFGELFF
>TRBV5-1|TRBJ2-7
CASSLEREGQQYF
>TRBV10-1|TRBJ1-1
CASSGGGRQGILNTEAFF